This TCR beta chain is from a study (dated by TCRdb to about 2015). Some background on the complete study: The study examined whether tumor-infiltrating Tregs in breast cancer are drawn from blood Tregs or arise in situ by conversion from other CD4+ T cell subsets. The research as a whole found: Tumor memory CD4+ T cell TCR gene usage clustered with blood and lymph node memory CD4+ cells and lymph node naive CD4+ cells. Tumor-infiltrating Treg TCR alpha and beta sequences overlapped most with tumor naive CD4+ T cells, then with blood naive CD4+ T cells. The validation in the larger cohort was limited to a single TCR beta V-J rearrangement instead of whole repertoires.

A remark on this clonotype: It lacks a known antigen. Per-nucleotide qualities are absent, and no much larger clonotype sits a single base away.

The CDR3 goes from the cysteine to the phenylalanine over 13 residues. Solely the CDR3 DNA is kept, with 39 bases framed from the first base. The trim is 0 bases for V and 7 bases for J, with a gap of 7 bases between the germline ends. CDR1 MNHEY and CDR2 SVGEGT are derived from the germline V gene. The Miltenyi Naive CD4+ T Cell Isolation kit was used to purify naive CD4+ T cells, and CD25 microbeads were used to remove Tregs. Tregs, naive and memory CD4+ T cells from tumor, blood and ipsilateral draining lymph nodes of a few breast cancer patients underwent full-length TCR alpha and beta sequencing. Tumor tissue, along with lymph nodes from ipsilateral axillary dissection, was perfused with PBS, minced, and then digested using collagenase I and hyaluronidase. FACS confirmed that the sorted cell populations were more than 90% pure. Amplification of full-length TCR variable regions was done by 5' RACE PCR using constant-region reverse primers, and this step was followed by semi-nested PCR with Nested Universal Primer A. Using the ReliaPrep RNA Cell Miniprep System, total RNA was extracted, and the SMARTer RACE 5'/3' Kit was then used to reverse transcribe the RNA into 5'RACE-ready cDNA. Multiplex adaptors were used to barcode the full-length TCR alpha and beta libraries, which were then sequenced on an Illumina MiSeq. On the authors' methods: For each of nine subset-tissue groups, sequencing data from the five patients were pooled, and the groups were then compared using unsupervised clustering of TCR gene usage. Repertoire similarity was calculated with the Morisita-Horn index, weighting shared sequences by their contribution to each repertoire. In-frame beta chains were kept once TCRdb had trimmed the public reads at Q25 with fastp and called clones with MiXCR. Every distinct CDR3 protein forms one entry, paired with its most common genes and DNA. These V and J calls derive from TCRdb rather than the authors' analysis. The sample profile shows about 62,000 distinct CDR3 sequences; 25% to 35% of them were found once. Clones ranked in the top ten supply 2% to 2.5% of the sample.

The chain is encoded by TRBV6-2 or TRBV6-3 joined to TRBJ2-1; no confident D gene assignment can be made. The sequenced material came from tumor-infiltrating naive CD4+ T cells sorted from the breast tumor. What this sample's cell subset or site label stands for: naive CD4+ T cells, CD4+CD45RA+CD25-. The TCR originated in a female donor with breast cancer. DNA sequence: TGTGCCAGCAGTTACTCGATCGGAAATGAGCAGTTCTTC. The encoded protein is CASSYSIGNEQFF.